The source of this T cell receptor (beta chain) is a study of blood T cell repertoires in COVID-19. Background on the study: Some COVID-19 samples were acute and others convalescent; all came from the United States, Italy and Spain. Sample material is recorded as cDNA or gDNA derived from T cells, B-cell-depleted T cells, or PBMCs.

Germline CDR1 MNHNY, CDR2 SVGAGI (reference sequence). V dropped 5 bases and J dropped 12; count of bases not matched to a gene: 12. The CDR3 spans 15 residues. Per the study methods: Amplification with reference gene primers provided the estimates of nucleated cell counts. Assay used: immunoSEQ multiplex PCR; TCRdb lists only in-frame clones, some missing. The DNA gave D and trimming, while V, J and clone size come from that table. The sample includes approximately 180,000 clones, about four fifths of them seen just once. The rearrangement links TRBV6-6 to TRBJ1-6, with 8 bases that match TRBD1. Sequenced: peripheral blood. This TCR derives from a woman in her seventies with acute or convalescent COVID-19. The CDR3, as DNA: TGTGCCAGCAGTAGGACAGGGCCTGAAAAGGGACCCCTCCACTTT. It translates to CASSRTGPEKGPLHF.